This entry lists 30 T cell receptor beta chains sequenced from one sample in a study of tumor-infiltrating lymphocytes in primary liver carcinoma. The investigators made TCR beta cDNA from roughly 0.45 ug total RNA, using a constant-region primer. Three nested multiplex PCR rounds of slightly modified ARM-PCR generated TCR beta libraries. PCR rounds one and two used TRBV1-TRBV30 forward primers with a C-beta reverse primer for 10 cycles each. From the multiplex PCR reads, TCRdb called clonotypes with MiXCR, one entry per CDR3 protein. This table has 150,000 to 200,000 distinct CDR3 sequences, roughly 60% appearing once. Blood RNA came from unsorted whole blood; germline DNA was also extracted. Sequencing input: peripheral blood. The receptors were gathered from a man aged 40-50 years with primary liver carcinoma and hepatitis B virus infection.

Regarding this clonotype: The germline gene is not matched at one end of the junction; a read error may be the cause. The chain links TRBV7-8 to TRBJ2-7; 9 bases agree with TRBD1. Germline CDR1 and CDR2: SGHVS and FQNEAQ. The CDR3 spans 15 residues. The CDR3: CASSFRTGEDYEQYF. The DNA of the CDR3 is TGTGCCAGTAGCTTTAGGACAGGGGAGGACTACGAGCAGTACTTC.

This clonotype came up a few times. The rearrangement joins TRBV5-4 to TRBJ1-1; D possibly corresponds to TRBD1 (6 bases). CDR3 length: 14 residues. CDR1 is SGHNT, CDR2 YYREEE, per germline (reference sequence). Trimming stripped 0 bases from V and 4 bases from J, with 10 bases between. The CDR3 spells CASSLEQGRTEAFF. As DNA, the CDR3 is TGTGCCAGCAGCTTGGAACAGGGTCGCACTGAAGCTTTCTTT.

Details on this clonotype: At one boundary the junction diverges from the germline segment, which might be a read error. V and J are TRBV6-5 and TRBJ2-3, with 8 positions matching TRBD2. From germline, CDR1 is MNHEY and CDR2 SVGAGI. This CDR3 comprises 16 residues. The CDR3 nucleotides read TGTGCCAGCAGTTACGGAGCGGGAGAGGGCACAGGTACGCAGTATTTT. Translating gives CASSYGAGEGTGTQYF.

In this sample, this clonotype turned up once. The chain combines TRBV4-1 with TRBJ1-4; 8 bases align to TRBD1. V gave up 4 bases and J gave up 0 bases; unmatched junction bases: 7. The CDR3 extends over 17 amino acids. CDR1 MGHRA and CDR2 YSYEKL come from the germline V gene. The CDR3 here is CASSRTGGGATNEKLFF. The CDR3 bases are TGCGCCAGCAGCCGCACAGGGGGGGGCGCAACTAATGAAAAACTGTTTTTT.

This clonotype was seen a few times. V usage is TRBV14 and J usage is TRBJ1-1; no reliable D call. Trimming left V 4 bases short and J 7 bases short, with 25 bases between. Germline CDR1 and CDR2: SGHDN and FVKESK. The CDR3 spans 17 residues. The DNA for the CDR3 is TGTGCCAGCAGCCCCCGAGGTGGGAGTAGACCTACGTATGAAGCTTTCTTT. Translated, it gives CASSPRGGSRPTYEAFF.

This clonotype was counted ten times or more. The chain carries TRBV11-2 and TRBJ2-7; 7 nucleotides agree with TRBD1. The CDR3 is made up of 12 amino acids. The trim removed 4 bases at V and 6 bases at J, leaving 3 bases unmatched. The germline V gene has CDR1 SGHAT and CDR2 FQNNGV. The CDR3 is CASSSTGFEQYF. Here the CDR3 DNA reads TGTGCCAGCAGCTCGACAGGGTTCGAGCAGTACTTC.

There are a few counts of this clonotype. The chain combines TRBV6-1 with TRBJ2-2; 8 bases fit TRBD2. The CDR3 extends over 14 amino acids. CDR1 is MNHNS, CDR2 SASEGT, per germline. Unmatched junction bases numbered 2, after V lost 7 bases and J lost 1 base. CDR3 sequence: CASIGTRNTGELFF. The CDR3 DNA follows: TGTGCCAGCATCGGGACTAGGAACACCGGGGAGCTGTTTTTT.

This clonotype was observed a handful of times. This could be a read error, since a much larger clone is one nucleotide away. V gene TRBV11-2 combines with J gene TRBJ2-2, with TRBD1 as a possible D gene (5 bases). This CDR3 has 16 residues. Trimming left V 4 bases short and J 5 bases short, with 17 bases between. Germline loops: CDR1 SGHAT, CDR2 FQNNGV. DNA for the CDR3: TGTGCCAGCAGCTACCAGACAGTGGTGGGAACCGGGGAGCTGTTTTTT. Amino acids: CASSYQTVVGTGELFF. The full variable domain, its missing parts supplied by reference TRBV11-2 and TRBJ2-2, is EAGVAQSPRYKIIEKRQSVAFWCNPISGHATLYWYQQILGQGPKLLIQFQNNGVVDDSQLPKDRFSAERLKGVDSTLKIQPAKLEDSAVYLCASSYQTVVGTGELFFGEGSRLTVL.

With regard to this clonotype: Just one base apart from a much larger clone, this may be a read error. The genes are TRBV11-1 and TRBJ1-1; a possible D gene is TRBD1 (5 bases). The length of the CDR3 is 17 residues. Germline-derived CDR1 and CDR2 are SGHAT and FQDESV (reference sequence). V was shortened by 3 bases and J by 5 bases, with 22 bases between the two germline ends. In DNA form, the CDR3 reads TGTGCCAGCAGCTTTACCCCCGGGACCCTAGGGGCTACTGAAGCTTTCTTT. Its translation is CASSFTPGTLGATEAFF.

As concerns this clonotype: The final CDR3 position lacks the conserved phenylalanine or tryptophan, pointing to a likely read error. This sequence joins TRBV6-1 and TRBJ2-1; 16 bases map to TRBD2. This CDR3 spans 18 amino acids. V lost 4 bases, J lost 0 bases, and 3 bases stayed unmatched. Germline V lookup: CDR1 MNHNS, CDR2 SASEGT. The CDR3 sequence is CASSGGLAGGSSYNEQFI. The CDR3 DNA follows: TGTGCCAGCAGTGGGGGACTAGCGGGAGGGAGCTCCTACAATGAGCAGTTCATC.

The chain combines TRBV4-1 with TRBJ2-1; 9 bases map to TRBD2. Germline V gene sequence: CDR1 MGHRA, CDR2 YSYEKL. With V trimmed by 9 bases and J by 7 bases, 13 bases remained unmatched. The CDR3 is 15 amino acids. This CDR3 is CASRLRAGGPNEQFF. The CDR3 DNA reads TGCGCCAGTCGTCTTAGGGCGGGAGGGCCTAATGAGCAGTTCTTC.

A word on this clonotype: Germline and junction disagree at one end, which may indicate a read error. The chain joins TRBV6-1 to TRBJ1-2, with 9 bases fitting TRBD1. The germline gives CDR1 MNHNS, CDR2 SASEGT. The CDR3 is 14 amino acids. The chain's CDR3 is CAGRRTGDDYGYTF. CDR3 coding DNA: TGTGCCGGCAGGAGGACAGGGGATGATTATGGCTACACCTTC.

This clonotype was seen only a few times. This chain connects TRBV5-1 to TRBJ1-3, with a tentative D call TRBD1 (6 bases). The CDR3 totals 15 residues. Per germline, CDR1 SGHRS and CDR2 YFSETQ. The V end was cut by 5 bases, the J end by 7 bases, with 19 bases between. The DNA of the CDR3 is TGCGCCAGCAGACAGGGACAATCGGTTGGGAACACCATATATTTT. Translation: CASRQGQSVGNTIYF.

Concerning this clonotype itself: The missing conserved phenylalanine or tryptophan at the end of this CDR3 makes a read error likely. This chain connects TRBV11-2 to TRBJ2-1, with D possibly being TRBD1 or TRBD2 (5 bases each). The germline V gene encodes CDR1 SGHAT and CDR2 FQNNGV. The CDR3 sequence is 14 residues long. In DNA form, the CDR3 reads TGTGTCAGCAGCTTAGTTCGGGGAAGGGGTGAGCAGTTCCTC. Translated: CVSSLVRGRGEQFL.

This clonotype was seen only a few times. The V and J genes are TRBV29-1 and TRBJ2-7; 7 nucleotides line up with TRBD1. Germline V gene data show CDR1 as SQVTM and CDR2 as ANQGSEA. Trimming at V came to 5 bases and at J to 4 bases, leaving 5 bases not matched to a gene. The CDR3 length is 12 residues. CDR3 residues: CSVRGTAYEQYF. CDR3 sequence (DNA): TGCAGCGTTAGAGGGACAGCTTACGAGCAGTACTTC.

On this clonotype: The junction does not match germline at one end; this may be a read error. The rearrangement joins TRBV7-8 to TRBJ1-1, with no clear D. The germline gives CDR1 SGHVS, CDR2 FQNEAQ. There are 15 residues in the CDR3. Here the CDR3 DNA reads TGTGCCAGCAGCTTAGCGGAAAGGGTGAACACTGGAGCTTTCTTT. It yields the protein CASSLAERVNTGAFF.

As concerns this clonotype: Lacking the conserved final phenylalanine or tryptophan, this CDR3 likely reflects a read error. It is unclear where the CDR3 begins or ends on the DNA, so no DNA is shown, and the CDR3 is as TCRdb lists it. This CDR3 reads CASSLQGANSPIHI. The chain carries TRBV11-2 and TRBJ1-6; the table names TRBD1, a call not compared with the DNA. Germline CDR1 SGHAT, CDR2 FQNNGV. The CDR3 sequence runs 14 residues, both termini included.

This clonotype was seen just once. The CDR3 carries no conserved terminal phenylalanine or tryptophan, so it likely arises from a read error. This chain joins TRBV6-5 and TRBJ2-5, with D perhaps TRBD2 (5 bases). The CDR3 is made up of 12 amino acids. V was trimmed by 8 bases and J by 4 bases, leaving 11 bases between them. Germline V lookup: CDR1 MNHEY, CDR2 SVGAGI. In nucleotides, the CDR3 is TGTGCCAGCGGAGGACTCCGAGAGACCCAGTACCTC. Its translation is CASGGLRETQYL.

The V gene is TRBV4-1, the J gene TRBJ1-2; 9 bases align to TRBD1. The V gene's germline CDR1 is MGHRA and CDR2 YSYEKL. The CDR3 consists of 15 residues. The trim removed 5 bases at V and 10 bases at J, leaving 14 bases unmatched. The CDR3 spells CASSTTGGSLIDYTF. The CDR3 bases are TGCGCCAGCAGCACGACAGGGGGGAGTTTAATCGACTACACCTTC.

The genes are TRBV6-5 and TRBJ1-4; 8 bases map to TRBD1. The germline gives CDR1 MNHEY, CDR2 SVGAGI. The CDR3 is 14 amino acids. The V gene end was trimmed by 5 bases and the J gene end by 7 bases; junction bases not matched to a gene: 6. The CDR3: CASSNTGGGEKLFF. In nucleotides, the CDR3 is TGTGCCAGCAGTAACACAGGGGGTGGTGAAAAACTGTTTTTT.

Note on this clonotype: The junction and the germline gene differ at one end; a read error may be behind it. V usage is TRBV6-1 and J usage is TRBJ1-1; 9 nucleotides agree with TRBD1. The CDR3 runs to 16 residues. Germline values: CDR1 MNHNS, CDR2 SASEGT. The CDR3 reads CVSSEQTGGLNTEAFF. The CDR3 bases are TGTGTCAGCAGTGAACAGACAGGGGGACTGAACACTGAAGCTTTCTTT.

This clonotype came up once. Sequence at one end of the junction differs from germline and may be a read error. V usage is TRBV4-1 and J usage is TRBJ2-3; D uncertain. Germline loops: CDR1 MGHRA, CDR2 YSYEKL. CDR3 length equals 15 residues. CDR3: CASSQIGGPTDTEYF. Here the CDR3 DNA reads TGCGCCAGCAGCCAAATTGGCGGCCCCACAGATACGGAGTATTTT.

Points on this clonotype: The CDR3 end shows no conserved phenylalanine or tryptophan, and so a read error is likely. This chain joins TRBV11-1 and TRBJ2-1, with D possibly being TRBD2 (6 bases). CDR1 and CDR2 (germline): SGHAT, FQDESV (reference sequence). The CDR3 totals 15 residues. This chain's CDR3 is CASSVSGSSYNDQFS. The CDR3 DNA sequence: TGTGCCAGCAGCGTTAGCGGTAGCTCCTACAATGACCAGTTCTCC.

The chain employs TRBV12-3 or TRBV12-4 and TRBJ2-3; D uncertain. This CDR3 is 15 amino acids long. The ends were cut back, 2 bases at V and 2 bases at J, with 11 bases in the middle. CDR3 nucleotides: TGTGCCAGCAGTTTACAACGGATAAACACAGATACGCAGTATTTT. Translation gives CASSLQRINTDTQYF.

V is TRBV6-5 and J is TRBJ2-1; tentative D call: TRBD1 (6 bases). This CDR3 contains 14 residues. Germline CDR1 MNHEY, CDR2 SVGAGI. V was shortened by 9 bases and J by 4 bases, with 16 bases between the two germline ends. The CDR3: CASGGEEGYNEQFF. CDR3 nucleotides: TGTGCCAGTGGGGGCGAGGAAGGGTACAATGAGCAGTTCTTC.

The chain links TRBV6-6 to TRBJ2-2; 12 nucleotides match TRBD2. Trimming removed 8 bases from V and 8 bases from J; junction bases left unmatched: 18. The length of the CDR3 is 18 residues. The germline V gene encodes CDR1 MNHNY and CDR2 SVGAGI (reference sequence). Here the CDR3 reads CASVSTTSGSWSTGELFF. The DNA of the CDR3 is TGTGCCAGCGTCAGCACGACTAGCGGGAGTTGGAGCACGGGGGAGCTGTTTTTT.

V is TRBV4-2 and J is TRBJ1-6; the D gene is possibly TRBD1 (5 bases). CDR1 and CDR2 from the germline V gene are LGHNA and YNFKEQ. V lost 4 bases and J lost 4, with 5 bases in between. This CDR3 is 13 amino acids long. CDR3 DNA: TGTGCCAGCAGCCCAGGGTATAATTCACCCCTCCACTTT. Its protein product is CASSPGYNSPLHF.

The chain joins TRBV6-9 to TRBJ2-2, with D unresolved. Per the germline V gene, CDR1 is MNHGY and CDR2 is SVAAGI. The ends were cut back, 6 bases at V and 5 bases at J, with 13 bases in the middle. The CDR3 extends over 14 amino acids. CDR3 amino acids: CASSPGDGTGELFF. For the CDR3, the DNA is TGTGCCAGCAGCCCGGGCGACGGGACCGGGGAGCTGTTTTTT.

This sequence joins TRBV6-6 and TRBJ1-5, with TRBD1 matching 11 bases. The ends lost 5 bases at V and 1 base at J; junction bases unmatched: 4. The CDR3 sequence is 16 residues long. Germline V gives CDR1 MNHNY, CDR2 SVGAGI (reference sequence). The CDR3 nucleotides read TGTGCCAGCAGTGGCCGGGACAGGGGGAGCAATCAGCCCCAGCATTTT. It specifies CASSGRDRGSNQPQHF.

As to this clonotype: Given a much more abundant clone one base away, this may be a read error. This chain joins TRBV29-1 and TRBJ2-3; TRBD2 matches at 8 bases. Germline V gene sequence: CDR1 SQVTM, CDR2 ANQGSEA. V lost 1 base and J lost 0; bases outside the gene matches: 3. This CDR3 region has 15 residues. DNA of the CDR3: TGCAGCGTTGAAGGTAGCGGGACTAGCACAGATACGCAGTATTTT. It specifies CSVEGSGTSTDTQYF.